This TCR beta chain was captured by sequencing in a study of CD8 T cells in ankylosing spondylitis. Library preparation for TCR beta used quantitative 5'-RACE with molecular barcodes. TCRdb reprocessed the 5' RACE reads with MiXCR, giving one entry per CDR3 protein. The sample includes approximately 150,000 distinct CDR3 sequences, 30% to 40% of them seen just once. J gave up 3 bases and V 2 bases, and 7 bases lay outside the gene matches. This CDR3 contains 15 residues. Per germline, CDR1 GTSNPN and CDR2 SVGIG (reference sequence). The origin of this receptor is a male donor with ankylosing spondylitis. The V call is TRBV30, the J call TRBJ1-5; 7 nucleotides match TRBD1. The sample comprised synovial fluid, either unsorted or a sorted T cell fraction (not recorded which). CDR3 coding DNA: TGTGCCTGGAGTCTTCCGGGACAGTACAATCAGCCCCAGCATTTT. This translates into CAWSLPGQYNQPQHF.